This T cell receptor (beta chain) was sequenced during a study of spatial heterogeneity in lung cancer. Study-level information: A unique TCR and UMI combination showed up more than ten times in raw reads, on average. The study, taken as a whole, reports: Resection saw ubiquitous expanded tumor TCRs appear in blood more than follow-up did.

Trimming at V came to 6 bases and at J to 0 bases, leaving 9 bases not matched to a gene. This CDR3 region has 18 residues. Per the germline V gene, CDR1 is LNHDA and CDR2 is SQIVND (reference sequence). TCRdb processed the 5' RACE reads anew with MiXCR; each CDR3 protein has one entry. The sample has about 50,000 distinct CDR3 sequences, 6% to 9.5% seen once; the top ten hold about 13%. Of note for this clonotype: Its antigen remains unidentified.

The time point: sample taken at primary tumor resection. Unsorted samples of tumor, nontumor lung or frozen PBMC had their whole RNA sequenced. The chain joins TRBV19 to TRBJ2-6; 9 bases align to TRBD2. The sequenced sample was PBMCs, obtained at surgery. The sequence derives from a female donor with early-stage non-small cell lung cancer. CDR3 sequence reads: CASSLHSTSGSGANVLTF. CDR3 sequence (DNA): TGTGCCAGTAGCTTACATTCGACTAGCGGCTCTGGGGCCAACGTCCTGACTTTC. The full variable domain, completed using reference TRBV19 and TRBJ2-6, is DGGITQSPKYLFRKEGQNVTLSCEQNLNHDAMYWYRQDPGQGLRLIYYSQIVNDFQKGDIAEGYSVSREKKESFPLTVTSAQKNPTAFYLCASSLHSTSGSGANVLTFGAGSRLTVL.